Presented here are 22 T cell receptor beta chains from one specimen sequenced in a study of early T cells in non-severe SARS-CoV-2 infection (dated by TCRdb to the early 2020s). Libraries were constructed by 5' RACE. The instrument given in TCRdb is NextSeq 500. TCRdb took the public reads, trimmed them with fastp at Q25, ran MiXCR for clone calling and kept in-frame beta chains. A single entry per CDR3 protein holds the most common genes and DNA from its merged rows. The sample table lists about 110,000 distinct CDR3 sequences, roughly 12% of them with a count of one. Clones ranked in the top ten supply less than 3.5% of the sample. Specimen: whole blood. The receptors shown here come from an adult who was a healthcare worker with PCR-confirmed SARS-CoV-2 infection or an uninfected control (not recorded which).

This clonotype was detected many times. The rearrangement links TRBV2 to TRBJ1-5; 7 bases map to TRBD1. Per the germline V gene, CDR1 is SNHLY and CDR2 is FYNNEI. The CDR3 totals 15 residues. With 6 bases clipped from V and 0 bases from J, the junction kept 5 bases outside the gene matches. The CDR3 is CASRSGTVSNQPQHF. CDR3 in DNA: TGTGCCAGCAGATCCGGGACAGTTAGCAATCAGCCCCAGCATTTT.

This clonotype was seen repeatedly, ten times or more. The chain couples TRBV9 to TRBJ1-1; the match to TRBD1 covers 7 bases. The CDR3 is 14 amino acids. Germline lookup yields CDR1 SGDLS and CDR2 YYNGEE. Trimming cost V 0 bases and J 3 bases; bases outside gene matches: 2. CDR3 DNA: TGTGCCAGCAGCGTAGGGGACAGCTACACTGAAGCTTTCTTT. Its protein is CASSVGDSYTEAFF.

This clonotype was recorded a few times. The chain couples TRBV7-9 to TRBJ2-1; D gene unclear. V lost 10 bases and J 5 bases, leaving 12 bases between the germline ends. Germline CDR1 is SEHNR and CDR2 is FQNEAQ (reference sequence). This CDR3 contains 12 residues. CDR3 residues: CATWGAHNEQFF. In nucleotides, the CDR3 is TGTGCCACTTGGGGTGCCCACAATGAGCAGTTCTTC.

The sample holds many counts of this clonotype. The V gene is TRBV11-2, the J gene TRBJ2-1; the match to TRBD2 covers 7 bases. The CDR3 extends over 15 amino acids. Germline loops: CDR1 SGHAT, CDR2 FQNNGV. V shed 3 bases, J shed 8 bases, and the junction held 10 bases outside the gene matches. The CDR3 sequence is CASSFPSGGRYEQFF. The CDR3 DNA reads TGTGCCAGCAGCTTCCCATCGGGGGGAAGGTATGAGCAGTTCTTC.

The chain's CDR3 is CASSPIGGDYGYTF. In DNA form, the CDR3 reads TGTGCCAGCAGTCCGATCGGGGGGGACTATGGCTACACCTTC. J is TRBJ1-2 and V is TRBV12-3 or TRBV12-4, with D tentatively TRBD1 (5 bases). With 5 bases removed from V and 3 bases from J, the gap between germline ends came to 13 bases. The CDR3 is made up of 14 amino acids.

In this sample, this clonotype turned up a few times. V usage is TRBV20-1 and J usage is TRBJ2-7; 8 bases agree with TRBD2. The CDR3 consists of 15 residues. The germline CDR1 and CDR2 sequences are DFQATT and SNEGSKA (reference sequence). V lost 4 bases to trimming and J lost 4 bases; unmatched junction nucleotides: 12. CDR3 coding DNA: TGCAGTGCTATCAGAGTTGATAGCGGGAAGTACGAGCAGTACTTC. Translated: CSAIRVDSGKYEQYF.

V and J are TRBV6-6 and TRBJ1-1, with D perhaps TRBD1 (5 bases). Germline V CDR1 and CDR2: MNHNY, SVGAGI (reference sequence). V was trimmed by 2 bases and J by 0 bases, leaving 10 bases between them. This CDR3 region has 15 residues. The CDR3 DNA is TGTGCCAGCAGTTACGAACAGGTGGTGAACACTGAAGCTTTCTTT. It codes for CASSYEQVVNTEAFF.

The chain joins TRBV12-3 or TRBV12-4 to TRBJ1-1; weak D call: TRBD1 (5 bases). Trimming took off 8 bases at V and 3 bases at J, with 13 bases between the two ends. This CDR3 region has 13 residues. CDR3 nucleotide sequence: TGTGCCAGCCCATCTCGAGGGGACACTGAAGCTTTCTTT. Translation gives CASPSRGDTEAFF.

The chain couples TRBV19 to TRBJ2-5, with D possibly called TRBD1 or TRBD2 (6 bases each). The CDR3 contains 15 residues. The germline V gene encodes CDR1 LNHDA and CDR2 SQIVND (reference sequence). V was trimmed by 1 base and J by 6 bases, leaving 15 bases between them. CDR3 nucleotides: TGTGCCAGTAGTATAGGGCGGGACACGGTCCAGACCCAGTACTTC. This gives the protein CASSIGRDTVQTQYF.

This clonotype occurred many times. The J gene is TRBJ2-7, the V gene TRBV20-1; the match to TRBD2 covers 8 bases. The CDR3 sequence is 13 residues long. The trim removed 6 bases at V and 5 bases at J, leaving 9 bases unmatched. The germline CDR1 and CDR2 sequences are DFQATT and SNEGSKA (reference sequence). The CDR3 loop is CSARESGRNEQYF. DNA for the CDR3: TGCAGTGCACGGGAGAGCGGGAGAAACGAGCAGTACTTC.

This clonotype occurred a few times. This chain joins TRBV9 and TRBJ2-7; D is unresolved. Deletions cut 0 bases from V and 6 bases from J, with 10 bases between. This CDR3 has 13 residues. Germline loops: CDR1 SGDLS, CDR2 YYNGEE. The CDR3 loop is CASSVDGSGEQYF. The CDR3 DNA reads TGTGCCAGCAGCGTAGACGGGTCTGGCGAGCAGTACTTC.

This clonotype was picked up many times. The rearrangement joins TRBV5-1 to TRBJ2-1, with 12 bases aligning to TRBD2. CDR3 length: 15 amino acids. Trimming removed 0 bases from V and 7 bases from J; junction bases left unmatched: 2. Per the germline V gene, CDR1 is SGHRS and CDR2 is YFSETQ. The CDR3 DNA is TGCGCCAGCAGCTTGGGAGGGACTAGCGGGAATGAGCAGTTCTTC. It codes for CASSLGGTSGNEQFF.

This clonotype appeared many times. The V gene is TRBV6-1, the J gene TRBJ2-3; D gene uncertain. V lost 1 base to trimming and J lost 9 bases, with 8 bases between them. In germline, CDR1 is MNHNS, CDR2 SASEGT. The length of the CDR3 is 12 residues. Written as DNA, the CDR3 is TGTGCCAGCAGTGAAGAGGTCTACACGCAGTATTTT. Residues: CASSEEVYTQYF.

The chain has TRBV25-1 and TRBJ2-7; a possible D gene is TRBD1 (5 bases). The CDR3 totals 15 residues. Germline values: CDR1 MGHDK, CDR2 SYGVNS. V lost 2 bases to trimming and J lost 9 bases, with 20 bases between them. The CDR3 DNA reads as TGTGCCAGCAGTGAAACAGGTGGGATTACGTATGGGCAGTACTTC. It specifies CASSETGGITYGQYF.

The chain carries TRBV25-1 and TRBJ2-5; 7 positions agree with TRBD2. There are 15 residues in the CDR3. J was trimmed by 8 bases and V by 5 bases; bases with no gene match: 14. Germline V gene sequence: CDR1 MGHDK, CDR2 SYGVNS. The CDR3 spells CASSPPGTTRGTQYF. The CDR3 DNA is TGTGCCAGCAGTCCCCCGGGGACTACCCGGGGTACCCAGTACTTC.

The table lists this clonotype with a count of one. This may arise from a read error, as a much more abundant clone is one base away. This chain links TRBV28 with TRBJ2-7, with D possibly TRBD1 on 5 matching bases. CDR3 length equals 17 residues. CDR1 and CDR2 (germline): MDHEN, SYDVKM. V was shortened by 5 bases and J by 1 base, with 21 bases between the two germline ends. The CDR3 sequence: CASSPVRRRVTSYEQYF. The CDR3 region has the DNA TGTGCCAGCAGTCCTGTGAGACGCAGGGTCACTTCCTACGAGCAGTACTTC.

This clonotype has just a few counts. The J gene is TRBJ2-2, the V gene TRBV2; D is ambiguous. The CDR3 has 15 amino acids. Germline V CDR1 and CDR2: SNHLY, FYNNEI. V was cut by 4 bases and J by 0 bases, with 9 bases left in between. For the CDR3, the DNA is TGTGCCAGCAGTGTAGGCCAGACGAACACCGGGGAGCTGTTTTTT. This encodes CASSVGQTNTGELFF. The full variable domain, completed using reference TRBV2 and TRBJ2-2, is EPEVTQTPSHQVTQMGQEVILRCVPISNHLYFYWYRQILGQKVEFLVSFYNNEISEKSEIFDDQFSVERPDGSNFTLKIRSTKLEDSAMYFCASSVGQTNTGELFFGEGSRLTVL.

The rearrangement joins TRBV28 to TRBJ1-6; D call uncertain. The germline CDR1 and CDR2 sequences are MDHEN and SYDVKM. With 2 bases removed from V and 13 bases from J, the gap between germline ends came to 12 bases. CDR3 length: 13 amino acids. In DNA, the CDR3 is TGTGCCAGCAGTTTAGGCAGTTCTAGCCCCCTCCACTTT. Amino acids: CASSLGSSSPLHF.

This clonotype was seen only a few times. This chain uses TRBV6-2 or TRBV6-3 with TRBJ2-1, with 10 bases that match TRBD2. Germline values: CDR1 MNHEY, CDR2 SVGEGT. CDR3 length: 17 amino acids. J was trimmed by 3 bases and V by 2 bases; bases with no gene match: 7. CDR3 in amino acids: CASSYSVLAGVYNEQFF. CDR3 DNA sequence: TGTGCCAGCAGTTACAGTGTCCTAGCGGGGGTCTACAATGAGCAGTTCTTC.

The genes are TRBV12-3 or TRBV12-4 and TRBJ1-2, with a possible D match to TRBD1 (6 bases). Trimming pared 4 bases from V and 10 bases from J, leaving 13 bases between. The CDR3 totals 12 residues. The CDR3 is CASSYSRGDYTF. CDR3 nucleotides: TGTGCCAGCAGTTATAGTAGGGGGGACTACACCTTC.

This clonotype occurred many times. The chain recombines TRBV18 with TRBJ1-1, with TRBD1 as a possible D gene (5 bases). This CDR3 region has 15 residues. Germline loops: CDR1 KGHSH, CDR2 LQKENI. Trimming left V 1 base short and J 3 bases short, with 12 bases between. The chain's CDR3 is CASSPQLGEDTEAFF. CDR3 nucleotide sequence: TGTGCCAGCTCACCACAACTGGGGGAGGACACTGAAGCTTTCTTT.

The chain couples TRBV29-1 to TRBJ1-1; D possibly corresponds to TRBD1 (5 bases). The CDR3 covers 13 residues. CDR1 and CDR2 (germline): SQVTM, ANQGSEA. With 7 bases removed from V and 5 bases from J, the gap between germline ends came to 17 bases. The CDR3 DNA is TGCAGCGCACCGGGACGGGGAGGGACTGAAGCTTTCTTT. As protein: CSAPGRGGTEAFF. Looking up the rest from reference TRBV29-1 and TRBJ1-1 gives the full variable domain: SAVISQKPSRDICQRGTSLTIQCQVDSQVTMMFWYRQQPGQSLTLIATANQGSEATYESGFVIDKFPISRPNLTFSTLTVSNMSPEDSSIYLCSAPGRGGTEAFFGQGTRLTVV.